Shown below are 6 T cell receptor beta chains from a single sample sequenced in a study of long-term antiretroviral therapy in people with HIV. Investigators performed immunoSEQ version v3.0 at survey level. The assay was immunoSEQ multiplex PCR, and TCRdb's table has in-frame clones only and misses some. The profile covers 40,000 to 50,000 clones, with about 95% appearing a single time and approximately 2.2% taken by the ten largest. Specimen: unsorted PBMCs, collected approximately 9.1 years after starting antiretroviral therapy. The source is a young man with HIV.

This clone was recorded once. The DNA for the CDR3 is TGTGCCATCAGCGACAGGGGCGAGCAGTACGTC. Its protein product is CAISDRGEQYV. The chain combines TRBV10-3 with TRBJ2-7; 8 bases line up with TRBD1. J gave up 6 bases and V 6 bases, and 1 base lay outside the gene matches. The CDR3 runs to 11 residues. CDR1 and CDR2 from the germline V gene are ENHRY and SYGVKD.

The chain links TRBV5-8 to TRBJ1-5, with TRBD1 as a possible D gene (5 bases). The length of the CDR3 is 13 residues. With 0 bases removed from V and 5 bases from J, the gap between germline ends came to 6 bases. Per the germline V gene, CDR1 is SGHTS and CDR2 is YDEGEE. Here the CDR3 reads CASSLAGDQPQHF. CDR3 nucleotides: TGTGCCAGCAGCTTGGCGGGGGATCAGCCCCAGCATTTT.

The chain couples TRBV6-1 to TRBJ2-7, with 11 bases identical to TRBD2. This CDR3 is 13 amino acids long. CDR1 is MNHNS and CDR2 is SASEGT in the germline V gene. V trimming: 6 bases; J trimming: 6 bases; junction bases outside the gene matches: 4. This CDR3 is CASRTSGAPEQYV. CDR3 nucleotide sequence: TGTGCCAGCAGGACTAGCGGGGCGCCCGAGCAGTACGTC.

This chain connects TRBV19 to TRBJ1-5; 7 bases match TRBD1. Losses at the gene ends were 5 bases for V and 4 bases for J; bases not matched to a gene: 5. Germline values: CDR1 LNHDA, CDR2 SQIVND (reference sequence). The CDR3 consists of 14 residues. CDR3 in amino acids: CASSSQTGNQPQHF. Here the CDR3 DNA reads TGTGCCAGTAGTTCCCAGACAGGGAATCAGCCCCAGCATTTT.

V and J are TRBV15 and TRBJ2-7; 8 bases are shared with TRBD1. The J segment lost 6 bases and the V segment lost 0 bases, leaving 4 bases of the junction unmatched. CDR1 and CDR2 (germline): LNHNV, YYDKDF (reference sequence). The CDR3 is 14 amino acids. CDR3 DNA sequence: TGTGCCACCAGCAGAGACAGGGGGCAAGGCGAGCAGTACTTC. Residues: CATSRDRGQGEQYF. Complete variable domain (other parts from reference TRBV15 and TRBJ2-7): DAMVIQNPRYQVTQFGKPVTLSCSQTLNHNVMYWYQQKSSQAPKLLFHYYDKDFNNEADTPDNFQSRRPNTSFCFLDIRSPGLGDTAMYLCATSRDRGQGEQYFGPGTRLTVT.

The chain uses TRBV18 and TRBJ1-5; 9 bases are a match to TRBD1. Germline V lookup: CDR1 KGHSH, CDR2 LQKENI. The CDR3 contains 17 residues. V shed 0 bases and J 4 bases; nucleotides not matched to a gene: 7. DNA of the CDR3: TGTGCCAGCTCACCACCAGGGACAGGGCACTCAAATCAGCCCCAGCATTTT. The encoded protein is CASSPPGTGHSNQPQHF.